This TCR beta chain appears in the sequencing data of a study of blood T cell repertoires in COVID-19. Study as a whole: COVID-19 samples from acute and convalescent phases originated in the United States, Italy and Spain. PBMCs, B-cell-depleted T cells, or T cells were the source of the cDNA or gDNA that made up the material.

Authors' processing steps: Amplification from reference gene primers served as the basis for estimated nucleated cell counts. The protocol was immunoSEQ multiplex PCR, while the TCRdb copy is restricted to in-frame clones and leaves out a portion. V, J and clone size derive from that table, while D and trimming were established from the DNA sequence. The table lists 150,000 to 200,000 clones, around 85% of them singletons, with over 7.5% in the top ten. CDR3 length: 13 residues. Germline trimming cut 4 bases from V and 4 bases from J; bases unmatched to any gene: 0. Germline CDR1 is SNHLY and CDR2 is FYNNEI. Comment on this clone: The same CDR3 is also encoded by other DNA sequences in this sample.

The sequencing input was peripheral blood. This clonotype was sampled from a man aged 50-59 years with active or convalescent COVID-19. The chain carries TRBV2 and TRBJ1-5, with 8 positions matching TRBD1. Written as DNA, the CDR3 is TGTGCCAGCAGTGGGACAGGGAATCAGCCCCAGCATTTT. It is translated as CASSGTGNQPQHF. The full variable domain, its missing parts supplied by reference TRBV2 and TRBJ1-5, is EPEVTQTPSHQVTQMGQEVILRCVPISNHLYFYWYRQILGQKVEFLVSFYNNEISEKSEIFDDQFSVERPDGSNFTLKIRSTKLEDSAMYFCASSGTGNQPQHFGDGTRLSIL.